This section outlines one T cell receptor beta chain sequence together with its context. Its antigen is currently unknown. The germline V gene encodes CDR1 MGHRA and CDR2 YSYEKL. The CDR3 runs to 14 residues. V lost 4 bases to trimming and J lost 8 bases; unmatched junction nucleotides: 7. Here immunoSEQ multiplex PCR was the method, and the copy in TCRdb shows in-frame clones only, minus some. The data hold 60,000 to 75,000 clones, with 80% observed a single time. The sample belongs to a study of early stage breast cancer tumors. At the level of the study: Among around 12 ER+/PR+/HER2- tumors, eight were ductal, four lobular. Regarding the study as a whole: Most shared enriched TCRB sequences were commonly generated ones. Tumors had roughly 2.5-fold higher T cell density than normal breast. Blood repertoires resembled normal breast more than tumor.

V usage is TRBV4-1 and J usage is TRBJ2-1, with 8 bases fitting TRBD2. The material sequenced was blood. This receptor was obtained from a person aged 40-50 years with breast cancer. DNA for the CDR3: TGCGCCAGCAGCCTTAGGACTAGCATCCATGAGCAGTTCTTC. It is translated as CASSLRTSIHEQFF.